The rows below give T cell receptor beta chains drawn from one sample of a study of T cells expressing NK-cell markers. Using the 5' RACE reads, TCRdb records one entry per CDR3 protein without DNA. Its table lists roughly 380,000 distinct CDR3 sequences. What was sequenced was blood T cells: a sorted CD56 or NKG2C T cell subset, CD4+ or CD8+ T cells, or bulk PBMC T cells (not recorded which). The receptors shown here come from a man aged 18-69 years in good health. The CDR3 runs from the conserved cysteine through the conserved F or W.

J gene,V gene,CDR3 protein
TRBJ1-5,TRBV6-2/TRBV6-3,CASSYATGTAQPQHF
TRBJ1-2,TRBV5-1,CASSFYYSTDGYTF
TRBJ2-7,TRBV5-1,CASSLGDRVHLEQYF
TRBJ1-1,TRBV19,CASRVGQFTEAFF
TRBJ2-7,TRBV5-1,CASSARGASSYEQYF
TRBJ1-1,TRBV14,CASSSRTARRLNTEAFF
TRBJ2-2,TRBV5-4,CASSSMGGRNTGELFF
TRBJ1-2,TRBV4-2,CASSQDRGREGYTF
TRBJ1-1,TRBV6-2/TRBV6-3,CASKRSEGTEAFF
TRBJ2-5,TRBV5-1,CASSATGARETQYF
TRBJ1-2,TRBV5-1,CASSLAGIANYGYTF
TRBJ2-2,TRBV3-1,CASSRGKSNTGELFF
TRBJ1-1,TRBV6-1,CASRRGGVNTEAFF
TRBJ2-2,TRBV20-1,CSAPRTGGTGELFF
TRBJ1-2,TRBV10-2,CASSDLGQGMGGYTF
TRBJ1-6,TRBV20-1,CSARVGSYNSPLHF
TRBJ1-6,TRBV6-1,CAITSSSYNSPLHF
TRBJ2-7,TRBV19,CASSLQGAGWYEQYF
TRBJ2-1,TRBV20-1,CSARPHRGASLTYNEQFF
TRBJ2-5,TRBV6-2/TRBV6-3,CASGWTSVNQYF
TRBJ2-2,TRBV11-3,CASSLGTGGGGELFF
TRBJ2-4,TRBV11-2,CASSSKTRGAKNIQYF
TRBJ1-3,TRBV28,CASSFDRARNTIYF
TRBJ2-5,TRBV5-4,CASSYGQGWETQYF
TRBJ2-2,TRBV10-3,CAISRATGELFF
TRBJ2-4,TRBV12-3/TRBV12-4,CASREQGSAKNIQYF
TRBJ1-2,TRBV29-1,CSAIQGGGYGYTF
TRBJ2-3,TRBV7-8,CASSPLGGLNTDTQYF
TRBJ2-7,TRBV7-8,CASSSTRTGSYEQYF
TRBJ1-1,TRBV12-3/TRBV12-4,CASKGATPEAFF
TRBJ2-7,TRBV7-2,CASSPGVAGSYEQYF
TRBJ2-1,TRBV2,CASTRLAGVNEQFF
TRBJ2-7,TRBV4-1,CASSRQGLAGDSKSYEQYF
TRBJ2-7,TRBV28,CASRNLPGQRDYEQYF
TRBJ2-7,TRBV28,CASGLGTPNYEQYF
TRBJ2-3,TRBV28,CASRSPRDRGTDTQYF
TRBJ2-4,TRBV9,CASSKSLGFLGKNIQYF
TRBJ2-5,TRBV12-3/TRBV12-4,CASSPRLAGGQQETQYF
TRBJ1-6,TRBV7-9,CASSLADVGTAYSPLHF
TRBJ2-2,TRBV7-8,CASRRTGWSGELFF
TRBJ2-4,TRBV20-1,CSARAGTREKNIQYF
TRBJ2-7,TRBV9,CASSVSGSYSYEQYF
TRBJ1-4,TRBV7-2,CASSSGGSGGSKLFF
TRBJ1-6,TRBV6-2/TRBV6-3,CASSPRGLSNSPLHF
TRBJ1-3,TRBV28,CASRGFSGNTIYF